This section outlines one TCR beta chain sequence together with its context. Antigen: not known. Looked up from germline, CDR1 is SNHLY and CDR2 is FYNNEI. CDR3 length equals 19 residues. The V and J ends lost 2 bases and 6 bases, in that order; junction bases with no gene match: 15. The data are from a study of response to subunit inactivated influenza vaccine. Study findings and constraints: With each seasonal influenza vaccination, the authors suggested, few new T cells are recruited.

TCRdb re-derived calls from the RT-PCR reads in MiXCR, one entry per CDR3 protein. The sample gives approximately 700,000 distinct CDR3 sequences, roughly 14% of which show up once; approximately 6.5% is in the top ten. This specimen was PBMCs from blood, taken 14 to 15 days before vaccination. This TCR derives from a man in his fifties who received an inactivated influenza vaccine. The chain is built from TRBV2 and TRBJ2-1, with TRBD2 identical over 11 bases. In DNA form, the CDR3 reads TGTGCCAGCAGTGAAATCTTATCGGCTAGCGGGAGGCTTTTCAATGAGCAGTTCTTC. Its translation is CASSEILSASGRLFNEQFF.